Given below is one TCR beta chain in context. Clones were read by immunoSEQ multiplex PCR, and TCRdb kept only the in-frame ones, dropping some. The table records roughly 120,000 clones, more than 85% of them present only once. These data are taken from a study of control samples from healthy donors and cancer patients. In germline, CDR1 is MNHEY, CDR2 SVGAGI. Trimming cost V 2 bases and J 2 bases, with 12 bases left between them. This CDR3 region has 15 residues. V usage is TRBV6-5 and J usage is TRBJ1-2; possible D gene TRBD1, 5 bases. What was sequenced was blood. This TCR came from a woman aged 45-59 years in good health. CDR3 residues: CASSYQRGKNYGYTF. CDR3 nucleotide sequence: TGTGCCAGCAGTTACCAACGGGGCAAGAACTATGGCTACACCTTC.